This T cell receptor (beta chain) derives from a study of cytomegalovirus exposure and HLA in healthy donors. This clone has only a few counts. Generated by immunoSEQ multiplex PCR, the TCRdb table keeps only in-frame clones and is missing some. The repertoire consists of about 250,000 clones, with about 90% occurring once and the leading ten covering 12%. The V and J ends lost 0 bases and 8 bases respectively, with 10 bases between them. In germline, CDR1 is SNHLY, CDR2 FYNNEI. The CDR3 totals 13 residues. The sample comprised PBMCs. The chain uses TRBV2 and TRBJ1-2; tentatively, D is TRBD1 (5 bases). The TCR originated in a man aged 18 to 29 in good health and CMV-seropositive. CDR3 region: CASSEATGAGYTF. The CDR3 coding sequence is TGTGCCAGCAGTGAAGCAACCGGGGCCGGCTACACCTTC.